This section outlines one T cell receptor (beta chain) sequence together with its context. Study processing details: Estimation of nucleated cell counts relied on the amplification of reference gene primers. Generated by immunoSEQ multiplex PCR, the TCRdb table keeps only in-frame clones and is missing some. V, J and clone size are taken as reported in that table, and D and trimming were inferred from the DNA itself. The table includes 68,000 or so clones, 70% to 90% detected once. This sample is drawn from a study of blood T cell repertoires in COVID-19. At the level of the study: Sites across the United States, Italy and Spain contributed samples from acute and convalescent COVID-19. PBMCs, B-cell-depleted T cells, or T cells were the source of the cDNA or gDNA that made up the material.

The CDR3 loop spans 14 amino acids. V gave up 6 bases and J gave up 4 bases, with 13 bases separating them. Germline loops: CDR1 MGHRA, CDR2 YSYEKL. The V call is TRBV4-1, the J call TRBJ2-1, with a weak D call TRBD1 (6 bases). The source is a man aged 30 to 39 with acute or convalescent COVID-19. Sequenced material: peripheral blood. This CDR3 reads CASRRQDPYNEQFF. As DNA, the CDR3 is TGCGCCAGCAGGCGACAGGACCCGTACAATGAGCAGTTCTTC.